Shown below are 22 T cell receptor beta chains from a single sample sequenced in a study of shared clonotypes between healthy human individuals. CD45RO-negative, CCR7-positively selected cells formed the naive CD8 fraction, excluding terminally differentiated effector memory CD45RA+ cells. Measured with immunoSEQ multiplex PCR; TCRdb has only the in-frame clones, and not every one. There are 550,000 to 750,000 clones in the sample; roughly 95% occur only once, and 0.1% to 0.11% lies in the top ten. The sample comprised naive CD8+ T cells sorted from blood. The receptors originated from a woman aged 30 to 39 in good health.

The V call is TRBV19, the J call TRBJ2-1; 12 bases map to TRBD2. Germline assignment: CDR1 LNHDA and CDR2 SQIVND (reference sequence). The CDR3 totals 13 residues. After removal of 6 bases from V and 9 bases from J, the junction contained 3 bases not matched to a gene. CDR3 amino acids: CASRTSGSVEQFF. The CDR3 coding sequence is TGTGCCAGTAGGACTAGCGGGAGTGTTGAGCAGTTCTTC.

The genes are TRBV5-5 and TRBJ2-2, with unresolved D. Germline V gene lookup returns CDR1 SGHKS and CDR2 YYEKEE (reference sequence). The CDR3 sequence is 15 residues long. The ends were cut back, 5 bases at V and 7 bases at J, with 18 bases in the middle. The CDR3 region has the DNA TGTGCCAGCAGTTCAATGACCGACCTCATCGGGGAGCTGTTTTTT. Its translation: CASSSMTDLIGELFF.

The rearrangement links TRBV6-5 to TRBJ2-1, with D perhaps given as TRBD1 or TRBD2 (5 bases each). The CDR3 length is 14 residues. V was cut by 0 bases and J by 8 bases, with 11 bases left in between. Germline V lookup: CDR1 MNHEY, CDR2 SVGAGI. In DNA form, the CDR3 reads TGTGCCAGCAGTTACTCCCGGGAAGGGGATGAGCAGTTCTTC. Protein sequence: CASSYSREGDEQFF.

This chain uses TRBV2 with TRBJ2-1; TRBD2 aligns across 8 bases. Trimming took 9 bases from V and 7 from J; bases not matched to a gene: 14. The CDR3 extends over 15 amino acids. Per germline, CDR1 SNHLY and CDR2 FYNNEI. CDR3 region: CARTSADPLRNEQFF. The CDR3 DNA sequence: TGTGCCAGGACTAGCGCGGATCCTCTGCGGAATGAGCAGTTCTTC.

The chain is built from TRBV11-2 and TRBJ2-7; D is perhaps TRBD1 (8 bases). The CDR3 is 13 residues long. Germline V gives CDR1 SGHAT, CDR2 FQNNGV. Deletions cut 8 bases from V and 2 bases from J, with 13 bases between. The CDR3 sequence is CASGGDRTYEQYF. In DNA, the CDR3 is TGTGCCAGCGGGGGGGACAGGACCTACGAGCAGTACTTC.

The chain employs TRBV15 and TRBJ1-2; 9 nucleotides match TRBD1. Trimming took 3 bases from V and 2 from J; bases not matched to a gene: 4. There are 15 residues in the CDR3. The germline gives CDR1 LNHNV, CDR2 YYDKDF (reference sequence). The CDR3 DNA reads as TGTGCCACCAGCAGTCACAGGGGGCCGAACTATGGCTACACCTTC. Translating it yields CATSSHRGPNYGYTF.

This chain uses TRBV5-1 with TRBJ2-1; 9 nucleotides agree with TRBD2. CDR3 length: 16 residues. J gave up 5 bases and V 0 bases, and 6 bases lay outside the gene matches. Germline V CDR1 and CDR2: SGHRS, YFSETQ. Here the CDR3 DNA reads TGCGCCAGCAGCTTGGTTCCGAGCGGGAGGCACAATGAGCAGTTCTTC. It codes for CASSLVPSGRHNEQFF.

CDR3 in amino acids: CASSFGGGDEQFF. Written as DNA, the CDR3 is TGTGCCAGCAGCTTTGGTGGAGGCGATGAGCAGTTCTTC. V and J are TRBV5-6 and TRBJ2-1, with a possible D match to TRBD2 (5 bases). Germline CDR1 reads SGHDT; CDR2 reads YYEEEE. The CDR3 is 13 residues long. V lost 2 bases and J 8 bases, leaving 11 bases between the germline ends.

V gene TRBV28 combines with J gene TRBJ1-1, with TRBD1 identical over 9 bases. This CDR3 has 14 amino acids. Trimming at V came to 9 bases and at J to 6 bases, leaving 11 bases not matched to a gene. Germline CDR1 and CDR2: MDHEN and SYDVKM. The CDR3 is CASFPGTGFPEAFF. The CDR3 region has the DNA TGTGCCAGTTTTCCCGGGACAGGGTTCCCTGAAGCTTTCTTT.

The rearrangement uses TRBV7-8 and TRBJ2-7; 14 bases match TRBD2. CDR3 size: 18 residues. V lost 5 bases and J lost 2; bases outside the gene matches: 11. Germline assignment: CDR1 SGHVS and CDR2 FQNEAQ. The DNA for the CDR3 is TGTGCCAGCAGCATAGGACTAGCGGGAGGCCTACTACCCTACGAGCAGTACTTC. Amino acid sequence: CASSIGLAGGLLPYEQYF.

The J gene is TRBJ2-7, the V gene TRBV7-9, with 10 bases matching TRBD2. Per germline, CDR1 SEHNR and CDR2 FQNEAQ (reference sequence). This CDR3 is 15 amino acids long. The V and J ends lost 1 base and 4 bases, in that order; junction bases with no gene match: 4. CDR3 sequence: CASSLGEREGYEQYF. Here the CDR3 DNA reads TGTGCCAGCAGCTTAGGGGAGCGGGAGGGATACGAGCAGTACTTC.

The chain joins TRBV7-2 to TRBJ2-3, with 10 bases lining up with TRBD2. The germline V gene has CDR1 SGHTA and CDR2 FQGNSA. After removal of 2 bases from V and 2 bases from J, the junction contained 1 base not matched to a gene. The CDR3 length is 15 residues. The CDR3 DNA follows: TGTGCCAGCAGCTTAACTAGCGGGATCACAGATACGCAGTATTTT. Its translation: CASSLTSGITDTQYF. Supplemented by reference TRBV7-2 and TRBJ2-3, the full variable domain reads GAGVSQSPSNKVTEKGKDVELRCDPISGHTALYWYRQSLGQGLEFLIYFQGNSAPDKSGLPSDRFSAERTGGSVSTLTIQRTQQEDSAVYLCASSLTSGITDTQYFGPGTRLTVL.

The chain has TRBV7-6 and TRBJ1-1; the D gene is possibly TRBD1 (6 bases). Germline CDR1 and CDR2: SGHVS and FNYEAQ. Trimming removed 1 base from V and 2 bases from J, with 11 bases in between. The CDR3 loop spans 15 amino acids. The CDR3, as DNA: TGTGCCAGCAGCTTAGATGGGGACACAAACACTGAAGCTTTCTTT. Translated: CASSLDGDTNTEAFF.

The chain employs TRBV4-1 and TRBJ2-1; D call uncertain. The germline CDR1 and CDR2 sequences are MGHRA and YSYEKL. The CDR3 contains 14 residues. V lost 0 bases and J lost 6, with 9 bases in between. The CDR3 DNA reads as TGCGCCAGCAGCCAAGATATGGGCGGCAATGAGCAGTTCTTC. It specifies CASSQDMGGNEQFF.

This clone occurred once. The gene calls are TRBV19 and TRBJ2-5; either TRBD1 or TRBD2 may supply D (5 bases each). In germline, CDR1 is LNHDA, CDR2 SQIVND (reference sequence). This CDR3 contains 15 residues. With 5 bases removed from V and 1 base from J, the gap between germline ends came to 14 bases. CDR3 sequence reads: CASSVSWGSQETQYF. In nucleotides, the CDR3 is TGTGCCAGTAGTGTATCGTGGGGGAGCCAAGAGACCCAGTACTTC. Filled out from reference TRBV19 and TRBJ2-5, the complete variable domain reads DGGITQSPKYLFRKEGQNVTLSCEQNLNHDAMYWYRQDPGQGLRLIYYSQIVNDFQKGDIAEGYSVSREKKESFPLTVTSAQKNPTAFYLCASSVSWGSQETQYFGPGTRLLVL.

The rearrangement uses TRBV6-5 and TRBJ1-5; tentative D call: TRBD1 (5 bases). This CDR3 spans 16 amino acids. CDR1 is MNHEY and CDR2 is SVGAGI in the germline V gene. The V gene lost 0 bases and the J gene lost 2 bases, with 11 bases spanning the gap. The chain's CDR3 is CASSYSAGEGNQPQHF. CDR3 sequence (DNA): TGTGCCAGCAGTTACTCTGCGGGGGAGGGCAATCAGCCCCAGCATTTT.

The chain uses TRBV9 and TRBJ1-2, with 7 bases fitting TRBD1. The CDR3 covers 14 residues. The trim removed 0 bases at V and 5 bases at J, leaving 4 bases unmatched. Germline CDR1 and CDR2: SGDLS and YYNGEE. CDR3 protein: CASSVGSGGYGYTF. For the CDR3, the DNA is TGTGCCAGCAGCGTAGGATCAGGGGGATATGGCTACACCTTC.

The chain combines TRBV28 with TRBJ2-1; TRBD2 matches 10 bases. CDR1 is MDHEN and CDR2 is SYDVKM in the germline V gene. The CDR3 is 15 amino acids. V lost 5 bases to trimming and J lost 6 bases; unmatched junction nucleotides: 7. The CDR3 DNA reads TGTGCCAGCAGTACTAAAGGGACTAGCGCCAATGAGCAGTTCTTC. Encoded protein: CASSTKGTSANEQFF.

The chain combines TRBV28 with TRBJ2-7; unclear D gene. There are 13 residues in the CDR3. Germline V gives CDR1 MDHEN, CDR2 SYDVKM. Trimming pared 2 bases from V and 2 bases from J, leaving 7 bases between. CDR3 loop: CASSLPETYEQYF. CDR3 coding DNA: TGTGCCAGCAGTTTACCAGAGACCTACGAGCAGTACTTC.

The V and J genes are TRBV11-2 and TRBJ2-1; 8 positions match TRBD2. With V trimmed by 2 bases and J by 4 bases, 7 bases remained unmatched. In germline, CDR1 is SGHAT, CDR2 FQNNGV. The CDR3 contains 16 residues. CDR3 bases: TGTGCCAGCAGCTTATTCCCCCTAGCGGGTTACAATGAGCAGTTCTTC. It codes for CASSLFPLAGYNEQFF. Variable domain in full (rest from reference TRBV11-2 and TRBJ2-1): EAGVAQSPRYKIIEKRQSVAFWCNPISGHATLYWYQQILGQGPKLLIQFQNNGVVDDSQLPKDRFSAERLKGVDSTLKIQPAKLEDSAVYLCASSLFPLAGYNEQFFGPGTRLTVL.

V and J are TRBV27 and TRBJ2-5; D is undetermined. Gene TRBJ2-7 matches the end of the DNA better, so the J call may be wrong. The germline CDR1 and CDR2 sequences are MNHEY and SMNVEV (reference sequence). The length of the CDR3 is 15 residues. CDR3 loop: CASSSGSPPTYEQYF. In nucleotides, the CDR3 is TGTGCCAGCAGTTCCGGGTCCCCCCCGACCTACGAGCAGTACTTC.

CDR3 loop: CARPGETQYF. DNA of the CDR3: TGTGCCAGACCCGGAGAGACCCAGTACTTC. The rearrangement uses TRBV5-3 and TRBJ2-5, with unresolved D. TRBV5-3 is known as an ORF, though its function is uncertain. The CDR3 is 10 residues long. The V end lost 7 bases, the J end lost 4 bases, and 5 bases lay between the germline ends.